The 13 T cell receptor beta chains below were found in one sample sequenced in a study of T-cell reconstitution after alpha-beta-depleted transplantation in children. Researchers prepared the TCRbeta library using unique molecular identifiers, the study reports. TCRdb reprocessed the PCR reads via MiXCR and lists one record per CDR3 protein. The sample lists around 420,000 distinct CDR3 sequences, roughly 15% occurring once. The source material was PBMCs, mostly from graft donor cells, sampled 360 days after TCRalphabeta/CD19-depleted stem cell transplant. These receptors originate from a boy younger than two who had a stem cell transplant for Wiskott-Aldrich syndrome, so the T cells may come from the graft donor.

This clonotype turned up a few times. The V and J genes are TRBV29-1 and TRBJ2-5; D gene uncertain. CDR3 length: 12 amino acids. Trimming shortened V by 4 bases and J by 4 bases, and 10 bases separated the two germline ends. CDR1 SQVTM and CDR2 ANQGSEA come from the germline V gene. This CDR3 is CSVVAQRETQYF. The CDR3 coding sequence is TGCAGCGTTGTTGCGCAGCGAGAGACCCAGTACTTC.

The gene calls are TRBV3-1 and TRBJ2-3, with TRBD1 as a possible D gene (6 bases). Germline CDR1 is LGHDT and CDR2 is YNNKEL (reference sequence). Trimming shortened V by 8 bases and J by 1 base, and 13 bases separated the two germline ends. This CDR3 region has 14 residues. CDR3 residues: CASSPRQGTDTQYF. CDR3 in DNA: TGTGCCAGCTCCCCTCGACAGGGCACAGATACGCAGTATTTT.

This chain links TRBV5-1 with TRBJ1-1, with TRBD1 identical over 8 bases. The CDR3 runs to 15 residues. V shed 2 bases, J shed 1 base, and the junction held 4 bases outside the gene matches. Per the germline V gene, CDR1 is SGHRS and CDR2 is YFSETQ. CDR3 sequence: CASSLPGQGNTEAFF. In DNA form, the CDR3 reads TGCGCCAGCAGCTTACCCGGACAGGGGAACACTGAAGCTTTCTTT.

In its sample, this clonotype was seen many times. Germline and junction disagree at one end, which may indicate a read error. The chain combines TRBV5-1 with TRBJ2-2, with D unclear. The CDR3 has 12 amino acids. Germline V gene data show CDR1 as SGHRS and CDR2 as YFSETQ. This CDR3 is CASSPLPGELFF. CDR3 coding DNA: TGTGCCAGCAGTCCCCTCCCCGGGGAGCTGTTTTTT.

This clonotype turned up a few times. This chain uses TRBV12-3 or TRBV12-4 with TRBJ2-6; possible D gene TRBD1, 6 bases. The V gene lost 6 bases and the J gene lost 0 bases, with 9 bases spanning the gap. This CDR3 has 15 residues. CDR3 bases: TGTGCCAGCAGGCCAGGGGTCTCTGGGGCCAACGTCCTGACTTTC. Its protein product is CASRPGVSGANVLTF.

This clonotype was seen more than once but under ten times. CDR3 residues: CASSLNRLNTEAFF. As DNA, the CDR3 is TGCGCCAGCAGCTTGAACAGGTTGAACACTGAAGCTTTCTTT. The chain links TRBV5-1 to TRBJ1-1; D is possibly TRBD1 (5 bases). This CDR3 is 14 amino acids long. The V end was cut by 1 base, the J end by 0 bases, with 7 bases between. CDR1 is SGHRS, CDR2 YFSETQ, per germline.

This clonotype was found a few times. The chain combines TRBV3-1 with TRBJ2-5; D remains unclear. The germline V gene encodes CDR1 LGHDT and CDR2 YNNKEL (reference sequence). This CDR3 has 14 amino acids. V shed 2 bases and J shed 4 bases, with 11 bases lying between them. In nucleotides, the CDR3 is TGTGCCAGCAGCCAATTCACGAAGGGAGAGACCCAGTACTTC. It is translated as CASSQFTKGETQYF.

The chain is built from TRBV10-3 and TRBJ2-7; 10 bases align to TRBD1. The CDR3 sequence is 14 residues long. V was clipped by 7 bases and J by 4 bases; unmatched bases: 7. CDR1 and CDR2 (germline): ENHRY, SYGVKD. The DNA for the CDR3 is TGTGCCATCACCCCGGGACAGGGGTTATACGAGCAGTACTTC. Translated: CAITPGQGLYEQYF.

V usage is TRBV25-1 and J usage is TRBJ2-7; D is undetermined. CDR1 is MGHDK, CDR2 SYGVNS, per germline. Trimming stripped 6 bases from V and 5 bases from J, with 11 bases between. CDR3 length equals 12 residues. DNA for the CDR3: TGTGCCAGCAGCGATAGAAACAACGAGCAGTACTTC. It encodes CASSDRNNEQYF.

A few counts support this clonotype. The chain employs TRBV2 and TRBJ2-7; perhaps TRBD1 as D (5 bases). Germline CDR1 reads SNHLY; CDR2 reads FYNNEI. CDR3 length: 13 residues. V lost 1 base and J 6 bases, leaving 10 bases between the germline ends. This CDR3 is CASSEEGLREQYF. CDR3 nucleotide sequence: TGTGCCAGCAGTGAAGAGGGGCTGCGCGAGCAGTACTTC.

This clonotype was seen only a few times. The chain carries TRBV7-9 and TRBJ2-3; 8 nucleotides agree with TRBD2. J gave up 1 base and V 1 base, and 7 bases lay outside the gene matches. This CDR3 has 17 amino acids. Germline V gene sequence: CDR1 SEHNR, CDR2 FQNEAQ (reference sequence). Here the CDR3 DNA reads TGTGCCAGCAGCTTAGTAGTAGGAGCGGGAGGCACAGATACGCAGTATTTT. It specifies CASSLVVGAGGTDTQYF.

This clonotype was observed a handful of times. CDR3 protein: CASSHKGTMKGQFF. In DNA form, the CDR3 reads TGTGCCAGCAGCCACAAAGGAACGATGAAGGGGCAGTTCTTC. V usage is TRBV4-2 and J usage is TRBJ2-1; D not certain. There are 14 residues in the CDR3. V was trimmed by 3 bases and J by 12 bases, leaving 18 bases between them. CDR1 is LGHNA, CDR2 YNFKEQ, per germline.

The CDR3 sequence is CSARDLEGSEAFF. CDR3 nucleotides: TGCAGTGCTAGAGATCTTGAGGGGTCTGAAGCTTTCTTT. The rearrangement uses TRBV20-1 and TRBJ1-1, with TRBD1 as a possible D gene (5 bases). The CDR3 contains 13 residues. The germline V gene encodes CDR1 DFQATT and CDR2 SNEGSKA (reference sequence). V lost 0 bases, J lost 6 bases, and 11 bases lay in between.